This record covers a single TCR beta chain. Use of 60 Vbeta and 13 Jbeta primers characterized the PCR. TCRdb's table, derived via immunoSEQ multiplex PCR, lists solely in-frame clones and lacks some. The data contain 110,000 to 150,000 clones, approximately 78% of them singletons. The sample originates from a study of cytomegalovirus exposure and HLA in healthy donors. The CDR3 sequence is 14 residues long. V lost 5 bases and J 1 base, leaving 12 bases between the germline ends. Germline loops: CDR1 SEHNR, CDR2 FQNEAQ (reference sequence). This TCR came from a female donor in good health and CMV-seronegative. V is TRBV7-9 and J is TRBJ2-7; D is perhaps TRBD2 (6 bases). Sequenced input: PBMCs. The CDR3, as DNA: TGTGCCAGCAGCCCCCGGGGGAGTTCCTACGAGCAGTACTTC. The encoded protein is CASSPRGSSYEQYF. Drawing the rest from reference TRBV7-9 and TRBJ2-7, the complete variable domain is DTGVSQNPRHKITKRGQNVTFRCDPISEHNRLYWYRQTLGQGPEFLTYFQNEAQLEKSRLLSDRFSAERPKGSFSTLEIQRTEQGDSAMYLCASSPRGSSYEQYFGPGTRLTVT.